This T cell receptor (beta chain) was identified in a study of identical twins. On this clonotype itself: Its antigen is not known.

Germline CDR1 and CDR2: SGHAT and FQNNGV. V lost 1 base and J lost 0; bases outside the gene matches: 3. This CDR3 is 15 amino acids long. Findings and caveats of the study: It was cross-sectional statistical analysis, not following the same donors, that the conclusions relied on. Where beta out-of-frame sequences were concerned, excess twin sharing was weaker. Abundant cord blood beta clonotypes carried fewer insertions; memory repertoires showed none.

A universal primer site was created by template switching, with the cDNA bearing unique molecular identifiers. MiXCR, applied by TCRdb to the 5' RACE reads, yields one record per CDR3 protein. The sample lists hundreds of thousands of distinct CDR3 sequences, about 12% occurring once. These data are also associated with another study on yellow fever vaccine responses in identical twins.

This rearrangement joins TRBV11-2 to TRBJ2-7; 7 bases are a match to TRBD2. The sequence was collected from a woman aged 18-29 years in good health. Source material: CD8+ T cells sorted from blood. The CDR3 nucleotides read TGTGCCAGCAGCTTAGGGGGGGGAGACTCCTACGAGCAGTACGTC. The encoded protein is CASSLGGGDSYEQYV.